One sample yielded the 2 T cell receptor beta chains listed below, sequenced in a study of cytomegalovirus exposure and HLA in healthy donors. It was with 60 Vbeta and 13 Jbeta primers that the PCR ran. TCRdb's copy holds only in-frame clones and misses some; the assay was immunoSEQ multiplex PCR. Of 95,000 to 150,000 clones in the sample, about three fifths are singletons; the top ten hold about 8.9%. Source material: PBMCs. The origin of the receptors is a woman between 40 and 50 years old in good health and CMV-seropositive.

The CDR3 coding sequence is TGTGCCAGCAGCGGATCTCAAGGACTAGGCCCCAATGAGCAGTTCTTC. Its protein is CASSGSQGLGPNEQFF. The chain couples TRBV9 to TRBJ2-1; TRBD2 aligns across 7 bases. The CDR3 totals 16 residues. Germline V gives CDR1 SGDLS, CDR2 YYNGEE. V trimming: 3 bases; J trimming: 6 bases; junction bases outside the gene matches: 12.

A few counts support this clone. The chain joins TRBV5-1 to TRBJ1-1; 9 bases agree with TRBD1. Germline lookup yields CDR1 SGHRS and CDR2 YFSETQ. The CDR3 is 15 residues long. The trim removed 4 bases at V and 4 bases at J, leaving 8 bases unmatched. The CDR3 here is CASSTRTGARTEAFF. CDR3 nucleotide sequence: TGCGCCAGCAGCACGCGGACAGGGGCGCGCACTGAAGCTTTCTTT.